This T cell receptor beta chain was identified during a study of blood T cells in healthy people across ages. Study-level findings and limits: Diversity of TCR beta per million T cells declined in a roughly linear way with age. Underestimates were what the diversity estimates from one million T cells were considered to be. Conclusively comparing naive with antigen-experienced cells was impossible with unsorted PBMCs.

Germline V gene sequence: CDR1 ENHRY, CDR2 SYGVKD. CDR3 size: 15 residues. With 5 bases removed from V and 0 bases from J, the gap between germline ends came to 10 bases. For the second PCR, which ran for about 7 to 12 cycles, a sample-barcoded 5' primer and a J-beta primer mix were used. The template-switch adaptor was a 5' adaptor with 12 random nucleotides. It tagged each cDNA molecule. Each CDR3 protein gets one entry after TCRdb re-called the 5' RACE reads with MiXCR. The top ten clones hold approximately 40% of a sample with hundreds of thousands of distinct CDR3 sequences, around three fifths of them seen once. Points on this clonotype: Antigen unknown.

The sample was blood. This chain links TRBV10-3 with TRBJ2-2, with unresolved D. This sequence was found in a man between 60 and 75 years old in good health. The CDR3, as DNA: TGTGCCATCAGTCCTCGGGCAGCGAACACCGGGGAGCTGTTTTTT. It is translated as CAISPRAANTGELFF.